One and the same sample provided the 27 T cell receptor beta chains below, sequenced in a study of persistence of HIV-infected CD4 T cells. Sequencing used immunoSEQ version 4 in survey mode. Clones were sequenced by immunoSEQ multiplex PCR, and TCRdb holds only the in-frame ones, with some missing. The data show some 20,000 clones, 65% seen once. These receptors' targets are unknown. The stimulus was lysate of CMV-infected fibroblasts, around 10 ug/mL. Responding CD4+ T cells were sorted by upregulation of both CD40 ligand and CD69. The source material was CD4+ T cells sorted from PBMCs after approximately 19-hour stimulation, sampled from a patient who received antiretroviral therapy. Receptors originate from an adult woman with HIV who was CMV-seropositive.

There are a few counts of this clone. The CDR3 nucleotides are TGTGCCAGCAGCCCGAGCCTGAACACTGAAGCTTTCTTT. This encodes CASSPSLNTEAFF. The V gene is TRBV5-4, the J gene TRBJ1-1; D remains ambiguous. The CDR3 totals 13 residues. Trimming stripped 4 bases from V and 0 bases from J, with 7 bases between. Germline V gene sequence: CDR1 SGHNT, CDR2 YYREEE (reference sequence).

CDR3 amino acids: CASSLNSQETQYF. The CDR3 DNA sequence: TGCGCCAGCAGCTTGAACAGTCAAGAGACCCAGTACTTC. V gene TRBV5-1 combines with J gene TRBJ2-5, with unresolved D. Deletions cut 1 base from V and 2 bases from J, with 6 bases between. CDR1 is SGHRS and CDR2 is YFSETQ in the germline V gene. The CDR3 consists of 13 residues.

V is TRBV5-1 and J is TRBJ1-1, with 9 bases lining up with TRBD1. Germline-derived CDR1 and CDR2 are SGHRS and YFSETQ. V was pared by 0 bases and J by 7 bases, with 4 bases of the junction left unmatched. The CDR3 has 14 amino acids. CDR3 nucleotide sequence: TGCGCCAGCAGCTTGGGCGGGACAGGGTTTGAAGCTTTCTTT. Protein product: CASSLGGTGFEAFF.

The V call is TRBV6-5, the J call TRBJ1-5; possible D gene TRBD1, 5 bases. The CDR3 sequence is 12 residues long. The germline gives CDR1 MNHEY, CDR2 SVGAGI. In nucleotides, the CDR3 is TGTGCAACGGCTCGAGGGGATCAGCCCCAGCATTTT. Protein product: CATARGDQPQHF.

The genes are TRBV27 and TRBJ1-4, with TRBD1 identical over 7 bases. Per the germline V gene, CDR1 is MNHEY and CDR2 is SMNVEV (reference sequence). The CDR3 has 13 residues. The V and J ends lost 6 bases and 7 bases, in that order; junction bases with no gene match: 5. CDR3 bases: TGTGCCAGCAGACAGGGGATTAGTGAAAAACTGTTTTTT. It yields the protein CASRQGISEKLFF.

This clone is medium-sized within its sample. This chain joins TRBV15 and TRBJ1-5; D might be TRBD1 (5 bases). The V end lost 5 bases, the J end lost 7 bases, and 12 bases lay between the germline ends. Germline values: CDR1 LNHNV, CDR2 YYDKDF (reference sequence). CDR3 length equals 13 residues. This chain's CDR3 is CATSGWRDQPQHF. CDR3 bases: TGTGCCACCAGCGGGTGGCGGGACCAGCCCCAGCATTTT.

This clone has only one observation. V gene TRBV19 combines with J gene TRBJ2-5, with 7 nucleotides matching TRBD1. Trimming removed 6 bases from V and 1 base from J; junction bases left unmatched: 2. This CDR3 has 13 residues. Germline V gene data show CDR1 as LNHDA and CDR2 as SQIVND (reference sequence). The CDR3 region has the DNA TGTGCCAGTAGGAGGACAGGCCAAGAGACCCAGTACTTC. Translating gives CASRRTGQETQYF.

The rearrangement uses TRBV5-1 and TRBJ2-3, with 8 bases matching TRBD1. From germline, CDR1 is SGHRS and CDR2 YFSETQ. There are 16 residues in the CDR3. V lost 0 bases and J lost 6; bases outside the gene matches: 9. CDR3 region: CASSLARDRGSDTQYF. In DNA form, the CDR3 reads TGCGCCAGCAGCTTGGCTCGTGACAGGGGATCTGATACGCAGTATTTT. The variable domain in full, completed from reference TRBV5-1 and TRBJ2-3, reads KAGVTQTPRYLIKTRGQQVTLSCSPISGHRSVSWYQQTPGQGLQFLFEYFSETQRNKGNFPGRFSGRQFSNSRSEMNVSTLELGDSALYLCASSLARDRGSDTQYFGPGTRLTVL.

The J gene is TRBJ2-2, the V gene TRBV5-1; D call uncertain. V lost 0 bases and J lost 4, with 7 bases in between. Germline CDR1 and CDR2: SGHRS and YFSETQ. The CDR3 is made up of 14 amino acids. CDR3 nucleotides: TGCGCCAGCAGCTTGGCCTCTTTCACCGGGGAGCTGTTTTTT. Protein sequence: CASSLASFTGELFF.

The rearrangement joins TRBV6-1 to TRBJ2-7, with 10 positions matching TRBD2. J lost 4 bases, V lost 3 bases, and 12 bases had no gene match. Germline lookup yields CDR1 MNHNS and CDR2 SASEGT. The CDR3 sequence is 17 residues long. The CDR3 sequence is CASSDVGAGGIRYEQYF. CDR3 nucleotides: TGTGCCAGCAGTGATGTGGGAGCGGGGGGGATCAGGTACGAGCAGTACTTC.

The chain combines TRBV5-8 with TRBJ2-5, with TRBD2 identical over 9 bases. CDR1 is SGHTS and CDR2 is YDEGEE in the germline V gene. This CDR3 spans 16 amino acids. The V and J ends lost 0 bases and 5 bases, in that order; junction bases with no gene match: 8. For the CDR3, the DNA is TGTGCCAGCAGCTTGGTCGTGCGGGGGGGCCGGGAGACCCAGTACTTC. Its protein is CASSLVVRGGRETQYF.

The chain joins TRBV6-1 to TRBJ2-7; D tentatively fits TRBD1 or TRBD2 (6 bases each). This CDR3 comprises 14 residues. Germline V gene lookup returns CDR1 MNHNS and CDR2 SASEGT. V shed 4 bases and J shed 4 bases, with 14 bases lying between them. CDR3 bases: TGTGCCAGCAGTGTAGCGGACAGATCTTACGAGCAGTACGTC. This gives the protein CASSVADRSYEQYV.

The count of this clone is one. The V call is TRBV5-1, the J call TRBJ1-4, with a weak D call TRBD1 (6 bases). Trimming took off 0 bases at V and 6 bases at J, with 9 bases between the two ends. The CDR3 covers 14 residues. Per the germline V gene, CDR1 is SGHRS and CDR2 is YFSETQ. The DNA for the CDR3 is TGCGCCAGCAGCTTGGGAGGGGGTGATGAAAAACTGTTTTTT. Translated: CASSLGGGDEKLFF.

The chain couples TRBV21-1 to TRBJ1-1. TRBV21-1 is listed as a pseudogene. The CDR3 spans 14 residues. The CDR3 DNA is TGTGCCAGCAGCAAAGTAGAAAAGCATCATGAAGCTTTCTTT. Its translation is CASSKVEKHHEAFF.

V and J are TRBV19 and TRBJ1-2, with a tentative D call TRBD1 (6 bases). The ends were cut back, 0 bases at V and 5 bases at J, with 19 bases in the middle. Germline V CDR1 and CDR2: LNHDA, SQIVND (reference sequence). The CDR3 has 17 residues. CDR3 sequence (DNA): TGTGCCAGTAGTATAGAGGCTACAGGGTACCAGTCTTATGGCTACACCTTC. This sequence encodes CASSIEATGYQSYGYTF.

This clone occurred a few times. J is TRBJ1-1 and V is TRBV5-1; D gene unclear. Germline loops: CDR1 SGHRS, CDR2 YFSETQ. This CDR3 has 15 amino acids. Trimming removed 0 bases at V and 4 bases at J, with 13 bases between. Written as DNA, the CDR3 is TGCGCCAGCAGCTTGGGAAGGTTTGGGAGCACTGAAGCTTTCTTT. Translation gives CASSLGRFGSTEAFF.

The chain combines TRBV6-2 or TRBV6-3 with TRBJ2-5, with D perhaps TRBD2 (6 bases). Trimming stripped 3 bases from V and 5 bases from J, with 13 bases between. The CDR3 extends over 14 amino acids. Germline values: CDR1 MNHEY, CDR2 SVGEGT. CDR3 loop: CASSYLGGWETQYF. CDR3 coding DNA: TGTGCCAGCAGTTATCTCGGAGGGTGGGAGACCCAGTACTTC.

This chain joins TRBV7-2 and TRBJ1-6; D is perhaps TRBD1 (5 bases). Germline CDR1 reads SGHTA; CDR2 reads FQGNSA. Trimming pared 2 bases from V and 7 bases from J, leaving 9 bases between. This CDR3 is built from 14 residues. CDR3 in DNA: TGTGCCAGCAGCTTACAGGGCCTAAATTCACCCCTCCACTTT. As protein: CASSLQGLNSPLHF.

The gene calls are TRBV7-9 and TRBJ1-4, with a tentative D call TRBD1 (6 bases). From germline, CDR1 is SEHNR and CDR2 FQNEAQ (reference sequence). CDR3 length equals 17 residues. Trimming shortened V by 3 bases and J by 4 bases, and 18 bases separated the two germline ends. The CDR3: CASSFIALQGNNEKLFF. DNA of the CDR3: TGTGCCAGCAGCTTCATCGCCCTACAGGGTAATAATGAAAAACTGTTTTTT.

The chain carries TRBV19 and TRBJ2-6, with 11 positions matching TRBD1. The CDR3 extends over 19 amino acids. With V trimmed by 1 base and J by 3 bases, 8 bases remained unmatched. CDR1 LNHDA and CDR2 SQIVND come from the germline V gene (reference sequence). The CDR3 DNA reads as TGTGCCAGTAGTATAGCGCCCAGGACAGGGGGCGGTGGGGCCAACGTCCTGACTTTC. Its translation is CASSIAPRTGGGGANVLTF.

The chain joins TRBV29-1 to TRBJ1-2; unclear D gene. The CDR3 totals 13 residues. The V gene lost 3 bases and the J gene lost 0 bases, with 8 bases spanning the gap. In germline, CDR1 is SQVTM, CDR2 ANQGSEA. The CDR3 DNA is TGCAGCGTTGAGGGCAGAGCTAACTATGGCTACACCTTC. Amino acids: CSVEGRANYGYTF.

This clone was seen a few times. V and J are TRBV5-1 and TRBJ2-3; D ambiguous. Trimming left V 5 bases short and J 2 bases short, with 9 bases between. Per the germline V gene, CDR1 is SGHRS and CDR2 is YFSETQ. CDR3 size: 13 residues. The CDR3 DNA reads as TGCGCCAGCAGGGCGGCTCCCACAGATACGCAGTATTTT. Amino acids: CASRAAPTDTQYF.

This chain links TRBV7-8 with TRBJ2-1, with D possibly TRBD2 on 6 matching bases. Germline-derived CDR1 and CDR2 are SGHVS and FQNEAQ. There are 13 residues in the CDR3. Trimming left V 1 base short and J 10 bases short, with 11 bases between. The CDR3 DNA is TGTGCCAGCAGCTTAGTAGGCGGGGTGGAGCAGTTCTTC. It specifies CASSLVGGVEQFF. Variable domain in full (rest from reference TRBV7-8 and TRBJ2-1): GAGVSQSPRYKVAKRGQDVALRCDPISGHVSLFWYQQALGQGPEFLTYFQNEAQLDKSGLPSDRFFAERPEGSVSTLKIQRTQQEDSAVYLCASSLVGGVEQFFGPGTRLTVL.

This chain joins TRBV11-1 and TRBJ1-2, with TRBD1 as a possible D gene (6 bases). Germline lookup yields CDR1 SGHAT and CDR2 FQDESV (reference sequence). The CDR3 extends over 13 amino acids. The V end was cut by 1 base, the J end by 4 bases, with 7 bases between. In nucleotides, the CDR3 is TGTGCCAGCAGCTTAGGCAGGGGCTATGGCTACACCTTC. Translated, it gives CASSLGRGYGYTF.

The J gene is TRBJ1-2, the V gene TRBV30; D gene unclear. CDR1 and CDR2 from the germline V gene are GTSNPN and SVGIG (reference sequence). Trimming cost V 4 bases and J 4 bases, with 13 bases left between them. The CDR3 covers 13 residues. In DNA form, the CDR3 reads TGTGCCTGGACCCCGGGTCTAGGCTATGGCTACACCTTC. It translates to CAWTPGLGYGYTF.

The CDR3: CASKRSSESSYEQYV. The CDR3 nucleotides are TGTGCCAGCAAGCGATCCAGTGAAAGCTCCTACGAGCAGTACGTC. The rearrangement joins TRBV5-5 to TRBJ2-7; D is uncertain. This CDR3 is 15 amino acids long. V was pared by 6 bases and J by 0 bases, with 16 bases between. In germline, CDR1 is SGHKS, CDR2 YYEKEE (reference sequence).

The J gene is TRBJ1-1, the V gene TRBV10-3; the D is unclear. Germline values: CDR1 ENHRY, CDR2 SYGVKD. Between the trimmed V and J ends, which lost 8 bases and 4 bases, there was a span of 14 bases. The length of the CDR3 is 13 residues. DNA for the CDR3: TGTGCCATCCAGGAGACGGCGGGCACTGAAGCTTTCTTT. This gives the protein CAIQETAGTEAFF.